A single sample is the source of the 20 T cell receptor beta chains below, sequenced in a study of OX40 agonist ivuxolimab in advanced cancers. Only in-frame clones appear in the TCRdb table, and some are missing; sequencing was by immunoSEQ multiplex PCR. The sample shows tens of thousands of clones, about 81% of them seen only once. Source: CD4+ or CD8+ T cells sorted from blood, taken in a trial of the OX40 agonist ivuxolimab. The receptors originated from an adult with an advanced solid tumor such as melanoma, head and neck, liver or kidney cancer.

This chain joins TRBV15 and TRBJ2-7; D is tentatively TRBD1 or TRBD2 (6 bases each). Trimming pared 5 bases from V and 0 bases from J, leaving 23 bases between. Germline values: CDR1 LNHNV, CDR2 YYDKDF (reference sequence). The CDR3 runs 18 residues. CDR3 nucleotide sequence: TGTGCCACCAGCTCCTCCCTCGGGGGCTTTGGAGGCTCCTACGAGCAGTACTTC. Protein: CATSSSLGGFGGSYEQYF.

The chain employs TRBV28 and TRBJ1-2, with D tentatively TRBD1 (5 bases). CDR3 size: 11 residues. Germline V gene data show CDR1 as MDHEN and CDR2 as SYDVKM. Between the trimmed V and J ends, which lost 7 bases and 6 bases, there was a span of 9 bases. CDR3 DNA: TGTGCCAGCAACACGGGACATGGCTACACCTTC. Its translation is CASNTGHGYTF.

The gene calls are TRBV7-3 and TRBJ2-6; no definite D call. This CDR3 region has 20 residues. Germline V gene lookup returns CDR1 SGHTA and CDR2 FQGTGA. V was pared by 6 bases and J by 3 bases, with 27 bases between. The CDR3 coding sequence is TGTGCCAGCAGTTTAGGATTCCAGGTCGCCCCGTCGCGTGGGGCCAACGTCCTGACTTTC. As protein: CASSLGFQVAPSRGANVLTF.

The CDR3 bases are TGCGCCAGCAGCCCCGATCCCGGGGCCGCCGGGAATGAAAAACTGTTTTTT. The encoded protein is CASSPDPGAAGNEKLFF. The chain recombines TRBV5-1 with TRBJ1-4, with a tentative D call TRBD1 (5 bases). Trimming took 4 bases from V and 5 from J, leaving 21 bases between them. Germline CDR1 reads SGHRS; CDR2 reads YFSETQ. The CDR3 loop spans 17 amino acids.

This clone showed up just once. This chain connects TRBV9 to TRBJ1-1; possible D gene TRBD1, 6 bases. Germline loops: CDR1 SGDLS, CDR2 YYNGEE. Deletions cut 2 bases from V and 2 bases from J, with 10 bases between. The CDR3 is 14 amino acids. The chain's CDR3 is CASSVRTVNTEAFF. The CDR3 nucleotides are TGTGCCAGCAGCGTTCGGACAGTTAACACTGAAGCTTTCTTT. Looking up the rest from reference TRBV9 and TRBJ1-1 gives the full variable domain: DSGVTQTPKHLITATGQRVTLRCSPRSGDLSVYWYQQSLDQGLQFLIQYYNGEERAKGNILERFSAQQFPDLHSELNLSSLELGDSALYFCASSVRTVNTEAFFGQGTRLTVV.

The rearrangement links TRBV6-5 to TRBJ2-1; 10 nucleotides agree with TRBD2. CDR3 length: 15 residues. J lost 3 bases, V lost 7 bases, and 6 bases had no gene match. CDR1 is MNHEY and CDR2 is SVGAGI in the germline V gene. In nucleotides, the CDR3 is TGTGCCAGCAATAGGGGACTAGCGAACTACAATGAGCAGTTCTTC. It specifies CASNRGLANYNEQFF.

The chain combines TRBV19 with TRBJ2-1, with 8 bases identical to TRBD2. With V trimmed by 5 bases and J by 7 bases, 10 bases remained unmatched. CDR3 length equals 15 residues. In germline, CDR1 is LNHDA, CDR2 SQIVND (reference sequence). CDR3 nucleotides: TGTGCCAGTAGTTTTACCGGGACTAGATTGAATGAGCAGTTCTTC. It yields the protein CASSFTGTRLNEQFF.

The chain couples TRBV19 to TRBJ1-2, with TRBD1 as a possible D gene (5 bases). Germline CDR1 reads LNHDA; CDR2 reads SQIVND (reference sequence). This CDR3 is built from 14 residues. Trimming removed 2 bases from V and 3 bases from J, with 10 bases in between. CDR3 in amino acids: CASSIYSGDYGYTF. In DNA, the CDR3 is TGTGCCAGTAGTATATATTCGGGGGACTATGGCTACACCTTC. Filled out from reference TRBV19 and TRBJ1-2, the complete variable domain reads DGGITQSPKYLFRKEGQNVTLSCEQNLNHDAMYWYRQDPGQGLRLIYYSQIVNDFQKGDIAEGYSVSREKKESFPLTVTSAQKNPTAFYLCASSIYSGDYGYTFGSGTRLTVV.

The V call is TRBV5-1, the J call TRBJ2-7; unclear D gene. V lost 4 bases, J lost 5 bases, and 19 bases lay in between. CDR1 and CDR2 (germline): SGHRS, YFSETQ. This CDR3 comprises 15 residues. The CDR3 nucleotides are TGCGCCAGCAGCCCAAAGTCTCATAACTGGGACGAGCAGTACTTC. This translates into CASSPKSHNWDEQYF.

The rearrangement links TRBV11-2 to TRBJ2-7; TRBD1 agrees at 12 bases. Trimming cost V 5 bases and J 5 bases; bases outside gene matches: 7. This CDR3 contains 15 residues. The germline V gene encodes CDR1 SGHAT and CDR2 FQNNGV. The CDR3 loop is CASSLRDRGRDEQYF. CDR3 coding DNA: TGTGCCAGCAGCCTCCGGGACAGGGGGCGGGACGAGCAGTACTTC.

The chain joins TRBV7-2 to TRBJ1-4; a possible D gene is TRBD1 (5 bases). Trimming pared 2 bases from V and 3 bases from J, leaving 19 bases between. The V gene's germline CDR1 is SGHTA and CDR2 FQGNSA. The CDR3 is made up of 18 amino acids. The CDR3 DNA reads TGTGCCAGCAGCTTAAGGCGGGGTCAGGGAGAGCCTAATGAAAAACTGTTTTTT. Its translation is CASSLRRGQGEPNEKLFF.

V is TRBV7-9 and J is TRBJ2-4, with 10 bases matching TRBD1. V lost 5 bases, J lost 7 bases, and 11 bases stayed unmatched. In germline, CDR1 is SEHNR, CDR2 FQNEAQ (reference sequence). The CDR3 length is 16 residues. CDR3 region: CASSPGTGEWNNIQYF. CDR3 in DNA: TGTGCCAGCAGCCCCGGGACAGGGGAATGGAATAACATTCAGTACTTC.

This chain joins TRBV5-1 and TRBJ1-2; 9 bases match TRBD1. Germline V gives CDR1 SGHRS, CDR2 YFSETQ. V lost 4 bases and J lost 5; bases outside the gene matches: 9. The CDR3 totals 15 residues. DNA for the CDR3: TGCGCCAGCAGCGACTCGGGACAGGGTTGGTATGGCTACACCTTC. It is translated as CASSDSGQGWYGYTF.

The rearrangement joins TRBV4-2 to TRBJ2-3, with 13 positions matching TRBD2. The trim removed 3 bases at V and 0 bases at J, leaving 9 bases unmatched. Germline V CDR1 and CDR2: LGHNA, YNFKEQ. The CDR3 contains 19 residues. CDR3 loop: CASSHRGTSGASSTDTQYF. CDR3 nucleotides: TGTGCCAGCAGCCACAGGGGGACTAGCGGGGCGAGTAGCACAGATACGCAGTATTTT.

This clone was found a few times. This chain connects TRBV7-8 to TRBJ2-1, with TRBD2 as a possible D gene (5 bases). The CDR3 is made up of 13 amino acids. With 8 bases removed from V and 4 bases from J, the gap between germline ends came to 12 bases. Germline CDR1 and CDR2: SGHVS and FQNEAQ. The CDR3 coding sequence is TGTGCCAGCGATCCCGGACTTTACAATGAGCAGTTCTTC. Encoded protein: CASDPGLYNEQFF.

CDR3 bases: TGTGCCAGCAGCCAATCCACGGGAGCTAGCACAGATACGCAGTATTTT. Translated, it gives CASSQSTGASTDTQYF. The genes are TRBV4-2 and TRBJ2-3; D possibly corresponds to TRBD2 (6 bases). CDR3 size: 16 residues. Trimming shortened V by 2 bases and J by 0 bases, and 12 bases separated the two germline ends. In germline, CDR1 is LGHNA, CDR2 YNFKEQ.

CDR3: CASRRGGMGRTEAFF. CDR3 nucleotide sequence: TGTGCCAGCAGGAGGGGGGGGATGGGTAGGACTGAAGCTTTCTTT. The J gene is TRBJ1-1, the V gene TRBV11-3, with a tentative D call TRBD1 (6 bases). V was clipped by 6 bases and J by 5 bases, with 19 bases between them. Germline CDR1 SGHNT, CDR2 YENEEA. This CDR3 region has 15 residues.

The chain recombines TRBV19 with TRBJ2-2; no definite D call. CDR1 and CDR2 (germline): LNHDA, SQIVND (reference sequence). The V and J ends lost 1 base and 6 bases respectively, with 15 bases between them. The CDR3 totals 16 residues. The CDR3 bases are TGTGCCAGTAGTATAGGGGTGGCACTTCAATCCGGGGAGCTGTTTTTT. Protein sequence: CASSIGVALQSGELFF.

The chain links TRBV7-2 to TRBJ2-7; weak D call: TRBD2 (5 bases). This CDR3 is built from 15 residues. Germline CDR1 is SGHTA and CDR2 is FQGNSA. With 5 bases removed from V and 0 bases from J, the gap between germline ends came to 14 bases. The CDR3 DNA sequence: TGTGCCAGCAGCACCGCCGGGGTTACCTCCTACGAGCAGTACTTC. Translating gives CASSTAGVTSYEQYF.

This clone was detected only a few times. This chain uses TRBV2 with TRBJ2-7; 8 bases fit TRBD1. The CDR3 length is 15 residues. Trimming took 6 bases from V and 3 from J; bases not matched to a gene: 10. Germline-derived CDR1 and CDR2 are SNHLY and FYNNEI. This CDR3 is CASRERTGTYYEQYF. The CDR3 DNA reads TGTGCCAGCAGAGAAAGGACAGGGACTTACTACGAGCAGTACTTC.